This TCR beta chain appears in the sequencing data of a study of identical twins. This clonotype was recorded a few times. Template switching introduced a universal primer site, and the cDNA bore unique molecular identifiers. TCRdb itself ran the 5' RACE reads through MiXCR, one entry per CDR3 protein. Of 500,000 to 600,000 distinct CDR3 sequences in the sample, around 20% were seen once. Trimming took off 2 bases at V and 11 bases at J, with 9 bases between the two ends. The CDR3 covers 11 residues. The germline gives CDR1 MNHEY, CDR2 SVGEGT. These data also featured in a second study, about T cells expressing NK-cell markers. In that study: Underlying the TCR beta repertoires were sorted CD3+CD56+NKG2C+, CD3+CD56+NKG2C- and CD3+CD56-NKG2C+ T cells. For over five donors, the dominant NKG2C+ clonotypes made up about 1.0-7.5% of their CD8+ T cells. HCMV specificity of the expanded NKG2C+ T cell clones stayed unclear.

The rearrangement uses TRBV6-2 or TRBV6-3 and TRBJ1-1, with a possible D match to TRBD1 (5 bases). The TCR comes from a woman younger than 30 in good health. The specimen was CD4+ T cells sorted from blood. The CDR3 DNA follows: TGTGCCAGCAGTTACGGACATACGGCTTTCTTT. This sequence encodes CASSYGHTAFF.